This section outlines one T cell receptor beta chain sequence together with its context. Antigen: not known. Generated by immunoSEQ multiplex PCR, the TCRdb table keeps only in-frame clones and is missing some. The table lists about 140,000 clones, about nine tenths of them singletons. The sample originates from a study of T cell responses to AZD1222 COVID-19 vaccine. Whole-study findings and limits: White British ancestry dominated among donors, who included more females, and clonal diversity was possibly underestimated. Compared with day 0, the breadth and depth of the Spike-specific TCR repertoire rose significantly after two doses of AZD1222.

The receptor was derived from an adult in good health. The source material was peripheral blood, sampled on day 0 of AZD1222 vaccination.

CDR3: CASSLETGFGNTIYF. The CDR3 DNA reads as TGCGCCAGCAGCTTGGAAACAGGGTTTGGGAACACCATATATTTT. This sequence joins TRBV5-1 and TRBJ1-3; TRBD1 is a possible D gene (6 bases). The CDR3 is 15 amino acids. Germline assignment: CDR1 SGHRS and CDR2 YFSETQ. The V end lost 0 bases, the J end lost 7 bases, and 14 bases lay between the germline ends. Variable domain in full (rest from reference TRBV5-1 and TRBJ1-3): KAGVTQTPRYLIKTRGQQVTLSCSPISGHRSVSWYQQTPGQGLQFLFEYFSETQRNKGNFPGRFSGRQFSNSRSEMNVSTLELGDSALYLCASSLETGFGNTIYFGEGSWLTVV.